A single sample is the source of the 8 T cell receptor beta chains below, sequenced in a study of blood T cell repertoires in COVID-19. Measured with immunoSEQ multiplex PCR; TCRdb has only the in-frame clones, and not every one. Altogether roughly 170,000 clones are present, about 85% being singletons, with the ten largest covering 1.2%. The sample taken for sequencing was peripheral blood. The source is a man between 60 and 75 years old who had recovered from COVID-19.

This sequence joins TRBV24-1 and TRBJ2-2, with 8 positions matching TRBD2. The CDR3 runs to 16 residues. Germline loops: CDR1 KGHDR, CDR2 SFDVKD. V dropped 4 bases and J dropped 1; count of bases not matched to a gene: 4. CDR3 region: CATSDPGTRNTGELFF. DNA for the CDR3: TGTGCCACCAGTGACCCCGGGACTAGGAACACCGGGGAGCTGTTTTTT.

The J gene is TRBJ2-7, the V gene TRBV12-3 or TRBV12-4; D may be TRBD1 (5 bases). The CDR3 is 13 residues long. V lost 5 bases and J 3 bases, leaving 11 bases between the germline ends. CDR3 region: CASSPTVNYEQYF. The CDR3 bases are TGTGCCAGCAGTCCGACAGTGAACTACGAGCAGTACTTC.

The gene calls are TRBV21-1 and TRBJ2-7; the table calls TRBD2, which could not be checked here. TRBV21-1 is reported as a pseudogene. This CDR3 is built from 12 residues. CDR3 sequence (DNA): TGTGCCAGCAGCCAGTCCGGGGGCGAGCAGTACTTC. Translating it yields CASSQSGGEQYF.

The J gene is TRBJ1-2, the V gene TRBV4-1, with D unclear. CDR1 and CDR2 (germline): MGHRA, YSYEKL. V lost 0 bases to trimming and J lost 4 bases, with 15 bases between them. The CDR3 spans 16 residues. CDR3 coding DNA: TGCGCCAGCAGCCAAGATCTTTTCAAACAGAGCTATGGCTACACCTTC. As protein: CASSQDLFKQSYGYTF.

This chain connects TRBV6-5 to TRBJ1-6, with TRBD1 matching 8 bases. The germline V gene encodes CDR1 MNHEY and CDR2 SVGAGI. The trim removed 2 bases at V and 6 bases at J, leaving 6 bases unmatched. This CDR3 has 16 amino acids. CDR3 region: CASSYDSGGSNSPLHF. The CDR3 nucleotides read TGTGCCAGCAGTTACGACTCAGGGGGCAGTAATTCACCCCTCCACTTT.

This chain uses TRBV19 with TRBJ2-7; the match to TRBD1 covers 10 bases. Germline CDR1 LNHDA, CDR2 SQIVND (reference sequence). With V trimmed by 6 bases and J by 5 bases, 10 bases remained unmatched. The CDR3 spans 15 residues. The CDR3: CASSKTGTGVHEQYF. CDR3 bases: TGTGCCAGTAGCAAGACCGGGACAGGGGTCCACGAGCAGTACTTC. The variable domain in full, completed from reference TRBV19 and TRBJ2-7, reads DGGITQSPKYLFRKEGQNVTLSCEQNLNHDAMYWYRQDPGQGLRLIYYSQIVNDFQKGDIAEGYSVSREKKESFPLTVTSAQKNPTAFYLCASSKTGTGVHEQYFGPGTRLTVT.

The CDR3 sequence is CASSTTSGGPGSYNEQFF. For the CDR3, the DNA is TGTGCCAGTAGCACCACTAGCGGGGGACCGGGCTCCTACAATGAGCAGTTCTTC. This chain uses TRBV19 with TRBJ2-1; 11 bases are shared with TRBD2. The CDR3 spans 18 residues. Germline V gives CDR1 LNHDA, CDR2 SQIVND (reference sequence). After removal of 6 bases from V and 0 bases from J, the junction contained 10 bases not matched to a gene.

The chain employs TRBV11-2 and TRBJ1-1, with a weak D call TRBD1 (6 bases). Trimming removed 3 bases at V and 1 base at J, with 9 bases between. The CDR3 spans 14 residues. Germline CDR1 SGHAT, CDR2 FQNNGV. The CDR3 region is CASSFRGGNTEAFF. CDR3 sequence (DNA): TGTGCCAGCAGCTTCAGAGGGGGGAACACTGAAGCTTTCTTT.